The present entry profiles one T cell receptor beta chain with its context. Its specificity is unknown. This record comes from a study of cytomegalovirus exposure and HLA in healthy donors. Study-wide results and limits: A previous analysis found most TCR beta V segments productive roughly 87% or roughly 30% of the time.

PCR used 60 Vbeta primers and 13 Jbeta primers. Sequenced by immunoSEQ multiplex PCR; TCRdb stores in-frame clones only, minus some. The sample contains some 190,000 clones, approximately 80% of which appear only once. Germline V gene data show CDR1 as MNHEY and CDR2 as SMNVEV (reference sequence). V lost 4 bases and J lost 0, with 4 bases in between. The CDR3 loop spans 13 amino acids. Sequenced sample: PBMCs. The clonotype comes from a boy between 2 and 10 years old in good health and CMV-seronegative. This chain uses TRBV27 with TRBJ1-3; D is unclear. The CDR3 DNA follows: TGTGCCAGCAGTTCCGTCTCTGGAAACACCATATATTTT. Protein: CASSSVSGNTIYF.